The 20 T cell receptor beta chains reported below all come from one sample, sequenced in a study of T cells in Graves' hyperthyroidism and ophthalmopathy. Researchers took RNA transcripts and amplified the TCR beta CDR3 regions from them. First-round RT-PCR targeting the TCR CDR3 was performed with the HTBI primer set. TCRdb reanalysed the multiplex PCR reads using MiXCR and keeps one entry per CDR3 protein. The table records 560,000 or so distinct CDR3 sequences, around 20% of them present only once. Sequenced input: blood. These receptors all come from a man aged 35-49 years with Graves' ophthalmopathy.

In this sample, this clonotype turned up a few times. The chain joins TRBV5-1 to TRBJ1-4; 11 bases are a match to TRBD1. J lost 7 bases, V lost 0 bases, and 11 bases had no gene match. CDR1 SGHRS and CDR2 YFSETQ come from the germline V gene. The CDR3 is 18 amino acids. The CDR3 loop reads CASSLGEDRGRMSEKLFF. The CDR3, as DNA: TGCGCCAGCAGCTTGGGGGAGGACAGGGGGCGCATGTCTGAAAAACTGTTTTTT.

The chain uses TRBV24-1 and TRBJ1-2, with D possibly being TRBD1 (6 bases). Germline V gives CDR1 KGHDR, CDR2 SFDVKD. CDR3 length: 15 amino acids. Trimming took off 5 bases at V and 6 bases at J, with 18 bases between the two ends. Written as DNA, the CDR3 is TGTGCCACCAGTGGATCCGTGAACAGGGCGGATGGCTACACCTTC. It encodes CATSGSVNRADGYTF.

DNA for the CDR3: TGTGCCAGCAGTTTCCTTGGACTGGACGGTGGAAACACCATATATTTT. Translated: CASSFLGLDGGNTIYF. The chain links TRBV6-5 to TRBJ1-3; D is unresolved. Trimming left V 4 bases short and J 3 bases short, with 16 bases between. The CDR3 is 16 residues long. Germline CDR1 MNHEY, CDR2 SVGAGI.

The chain employs TRBV4-3 and TRBJ1-2; 9 bases align to TRBD1. V was pared by 0 bases and J by 1 base, with 9 bases of the junction left unmatched. The CDR3 is 18 residues long. Germline CDR1 is LGHNA and CDR2 is YSLEER. Written as DNA, the CDR3 is TGCGCCAGCAGCCAAGACGCAACGGGGACAGGGAGTAACTATGGCTACACCTTC. Amino acid sequence: CASSQDATGTGSNYGYTF.

This clonotype showed up just a few times. The chain uses TRBV7-3 and TRBJ2-2; D unclear. CDR1 is SGHTA and CDR2 is FQGTGA in the germline V gene. Deletions cut 4 bases from V and 7 bases from J, with 10 bases between. The CDR3 has 13 amino acids. CDR3 sequence: CASSSRTNGELFF. CDR3 bases: TGTGCCAGCAGCTCCCGTACGAACGGGGAGCTGTTTTTT.

Concerning this clonotype: One base away lies a much larger clone, so this may be a sequencing read error. The chain combines TRBV28 with TRBJ1-5; maybe TRBD1 (5 bases). Trimming took off 4 bases at V and 5 bases at J, with 12 bases between the two ends. The CDR3 is made up of 14 amino acids. Germline V gives CDR1 MDHEN, CDR2 SYDVKM. The DNA for the CDR3 is TGTGCCAGCAGTTCGGGGCCACGCGATCAGCCCCAGCATTTT. Amino acids: CASSSGPRDQPQHF.

This clonotype was observed many times. The rearrangement joins TRBV18 to TRBJ1-4, with 7 bases fitting TRBD1. CDR3 length equals 14 residues. The germline CDR1 and CDR2 sequences are KGHSH and LQKENI. The V and J ends lost 3 bases and 10 bases, in that order; junction bases with no gene match: 8. CDR3 coding DNA: TGTGCCAGCTCACCTGAGGGGGCGCAGGGAAAACTGTTTTTT. Its translation is CASSPEGAQGKLFF.

This clonotype was counted at least ten times. The chain carries TRBV18 and TRBJ1-6; the D is unclear. Trimming stripped 2 bases from V and 10 bases from J, with 9 bases between. Per germline, CDR1 KGHSH and CDR2 LQKENI. The CDR3 loop spans 13 amino acids. The CDR3 here is CASSPGEGSPLHF. In DNA, the CDR3 is TGTGCCAGCTCACCAGGGGAAGGCTCACCCCTCCACTTT.

This clonotype was counted ten times or more. The J gene is TRBJ2-5, the V gene TRBV6-1; TRBD2 agrees at 8 bases. This CDR3 spans 15 amino acids. Germline CDR1 reads MNHNS; CDR2 reads SASEGT. V shed 3 bases and J 5 bases; nucleotides not matched to a gene: 8. The CDR3 region is CASSEAAGAEETQYF. The CDR3 nucleotides read TGTGCCAGCAGTGAGGCAGCGGGGGCAGAGGAGACCCAGTACTTC.

The chain carries TRBV3-1 and TRBJ1-5; D unresolved. Germline V gene data show CDR1 as LGHDT and CDR2 as YNNKEL (reference sequence). Trimming left V 0 bases short and J 2 bases short, with 8 bases between. The CDR3 length is 15 residues. CDR3 amino acids: CASSQDSLGNQPQHF. The CDR3 DNA is TGTGCCAGCAGCCAAGACAGCCTCGGCAATCAGCCCCAGCATTTT.

This clonotype was detected many times. CDR3 coding DNA: TGTGCCTGGAGTGTACAGCCTAGCGAGGAGACCCAGTACTTC. Its translation: CAWSVQPSEETQYF. The chain recombines TRBV30 with TRBJ2-5, with D possibly matching TRBD2 (6 bases). The CDR3 sequence is 14 residues long. V lost 0 bases, J lost 5 bases, and 13 bases lay in between. Germline CDR1 is GTSNPN and CDR2 is SVGIG (reference sequence). Variable domain in full (rest from reference TRBV30 and TRBJ2-5): SQTIHQWPATLVQPVGSPLSLECTVEGTSNPNLYWYRQAAGRGLQLLFYSVGIGQISSEVPQNLSASRPQDRQFILSSKKLLLSDSGFYLCAWSVQPSEETQYFGPGTRLLVL.

This clonotype was found a few times. The chain recombines TRBV5-1 with TRBJ2-1; 12 bases agree with TRBD2. CDR3 length equals 15 residues. CDR1 SGHRS and CDR2 YFSETQ come from the germline V gene. Germline trimming cut 2 bases from V and 6 bases from J; bases unmatched to any gene: 3. CDR3 sequence: CASSFTSGGSNEQFF. The DNA of the CDR3 is TGCGCCAGCAGCTTTACTAGCGGGGGGTCCAATGAGCAGTTCTTC.

This clonotype showed up many times. This chain connects TRBV6-1 to TRBJ2-7; tentatively, D is TRBD1 (6 bases). Germline V CDR1 and CDR2: MNHNS, SASEGT. This CDR3 comprises 13 residues. V was cut by 3 bases and J by 2 bases, with 8 bases left in between. CDR3 region: CASSDRGTYEQYF. The CDR3, as DNA: TGTGCCAGCAGTGACAGGGGAACCTACGAGCAGTACTTC.

This clonotype was found many times. V usage is TRBV2 and J usage is TRBJ1-1; maybe TRBD1 (6 bases). This CDR3 region has 15 residues. V was pared by 2 bases and J by 0 bases, with 10 bases between. Germline CDR1 is SNHLY and CDR2 is FYNNEI. CDR3 nucleotide sequence: TGTGCCAGCAGTGAAACACAGGGAGTGAACACTGAAGCTTTCTTT. This translates into CASSETQGVNTEAFF.

This clonotype appeared many times. The rearrangement joins TRBV3-1 to TRBJ2-3; TRBD2 agrees at 7 bases. With V trimmed by 3 bases and J by 1 base, 10 bases remained unmatched. CDR1 is LGHDT and CDR2 is YNNKEL in the germline V gene (reference sequence). This CDR3 comprises 17 residues. The CDR3 spells CASSQRLAGVGTDTQYF. CDR3 DNA sequence: TGTGCCAGCAGCCAGCGCCTTGCGGGAGTTGGCACAGATACGCAGTATTTT.

CDR3 DNA: TGTGCCAGCAGTGAAGCCCTGGACCCGCGGGGGGCTGAAGCTTTCTTT. Translated, it gives CASSEALDPRGAEAFF. The chain couples TRBV6-1 to TRBJ1-1, with D maybe TRBD1 (5 bases). V lost 0 bases to trimming and J lost 6 bases, with 17 bases between them. The CDR3 length is 16 residues. The germline V gene has CDR1 MNHNS and CDR2 SASEGT.

This clonotype was seen ten or more times. This chain uses TRBV11-2 with TRBJ2-6; unclear D gene. V shed 3 bases and J shed 2 bases, with 11 bases lying between them. The CDR3 loop spans 16 amino acids. The germline gives CDR1 SGHAT, CDR2 FQNNGV. The CDR3 reads CASSLRSLAGANVLTF. DNA of the CDR3: TGTGCCAGCAGCTTGAGATCACTGGCTGGGGCCAACGTCCTGACTTTC. Using reference TRBV11-2 and TRBJ2-6 for the parts outside the CDR3, the full variable domain is EAGVAQSPRYKIIEKRQSVAFWCNPISGHATLYWYQQILGQGPKLLIQFQNNGVVDDSQLPKDRFSAERLKGVDSTLKIQPAKLEDSAVYLCASSLRSLAGANVLTFGAGSRLTVL.

The chain combines TRBV20-1 with TRBJ2-3; tentatively, D is TRBD1 (6 bases). Germline lookup yields CDR1 DFQATT and CDR2 SNEGSKA (reference sequence). V was cut by 6 bases and J by 2 bases, with 18 bases left in between. CDR3 size: 15 residues. This chain's CDR3 is CSAPKPGTTTDTQYF. In DNA, the CDR3 is TGCAGTGCCCCTAAGCCCGGGACAACCACAGATACGCAGTATTTT.

This clonotype was picked up many times. V gene TRBV3-1 combines with J gene TRBJ2-3; 8 positions match TRBD2. Losses at the gene ends were 0 bases for V and 9 bases for J; bases not matched to a gene: 5. This CDR3 is 14 amino acids long. The V gene's germline CDR1 is LGHDT and CDR2 YNNKEL (reference sequence). CDR3 in DNA: TGTGCCAGCAGCCAAGAAAGTCGGGGGGGCACGCAGTATTTT. Translating gives CASSQESRGGTQYF.

The chain recombines TRBV2 with TRBJ2-6, with a weak D call TRBD1 (6 bases). Per the germline V gene, CDR1 is SNHLY and CDR2 is FYNNEI. CDR3 length: 14 residues. The V end was cut by 10 bases, the J end by 0 bases, with 10 bases between. Written as DNA, the CDR3 is TGTGCCACTGGACAGAACTCTGGGGCCAACGTCCTGACTTTC. Its translation is CATGQNSGANVLTF.